This T cell receptor beta chain is drawn from a study of cytomegalovirus exposure and HLA in healthy donors (dated by TCRdb to about 2017). Study-wide context: According to an earlier analysis of a few hundred of the donors, about 179 million T cells yielded some 110 million unique TCR beta sequences and about 300 Gb of sequence data. An early release covering around 630 HLA-typed donors comprised 250 to 350 gigabases of sequencing data and around 80 million unique TCR sequences. Among the approximately 400 genotyped donors, around 81% belonged to the genetic ancestry cluster associated with self-reported Caucasian donors. The aim of the study was to test whether cataloging public T cell receptors could identify signatures of past pathogen exposure. The study used immunosequencing to profile the T cell repertoires of under 700 subjects and linked those repertoires to cytomegalovirus serostatus. Besides the first cohort of around 700 subjects, a separate validation cohort made up of 120 different subjects was used. The study combined high-throughput TCR immunosequencing, statistical association of individual TCRs with disease status, and machine learning to predict cytomegalovirus infection status. To study patterns of TCR occurrence, a later analysis re-analyzed previously published TCR beta repertoires from around 660 donors and added high-resolution HLA genotyping. Rather than using new phenotypic data, the later analysis identified candidate immune exposures from TCR beta sequences and from how often those sequences occurred across donors. An earlier analysis of some 500 of the donors applied high-throughput TCR beta sequencing to assess whether each TCR beta V gene segment acted as functional or pseudogenic. Alongside the repertoire data, information on donor age, sex, ethnicity and CMV serostatus was compiled. A later genetic analysis took genome-wide SNP genotypes for about 55% of the 666 donors and used that subset as a discovery cohort. All discovery cohort repertoires had been generated on a single sequencing platform. HLA typing covered class I and class II loci at four-digit resolution. Typing coverage differed by locus: A, B, C, DRB1 and DQB1 were typed in roughly 620-640 donors, DQA1 in 500 to 550, DPA1 in 600 to 610, and DPB1 in 472. Because of strong linkage in the cohort, 4 to 6 DR-DQ haplotypes were treated as single units for association and clustering. Across 300 to 400 genotyped donors of the cohort, an average of approximately 240,000 unique TCR beta nucleotide sequences per donor were sequenced, and roughly a sixth of those sequences were non-productive. General study outcomes and caveats: Cytomegalovirus status was reported to be diagnosed by the classifier with high specificity and sensitivity in both the original and validation cohorts. Most CMV-associated TCR beta chains appeared to be HLA-restricted in a later analysis, and the HLA associations seemed to be driven largely by CMV exposure. Correlated functional status among segregating V segments might be attributable to linkage disequilibrium, but an unknown experimental factor could not be ruled out. Because the 87-base-pair reads could not distinguish some IMGT-functional V segments, including TRBV6-2 and TRBV6-3, those segments were excluded. Because counts were too low, roughly 18 rarely observed V segments, including chromosome 9 orphons, were left out of the earlier analysis of 500 to 650 of the donors. Specific HLA alleles were associated with 15,000 to 20,000 TCR beta sequences at a false discovery rate of 0.05 in a later analysis. A total of roughly 160 TCR beta chains were listed by the study as associated with cytomegalovirus. Roughly uniform sequencing depth across donors was assumed in presence/absence analyses, although this assumption may not hold. A few of the identified cytomegalovirus-associated TCR beta chains were confirmed in vitro to be specific for cytomegalovirus antigens. Compared with equally common non-associated chains, HLA-associated TCR beta chains in a later analysis were more clonally expanded and had lower generation probabilities. When HLA alleles, especially DR and DQ, strongly co-occurred, TCR associations were difficult to assign to individual alleles. For the cohort, immune exposure information was limited to CMV serostatus. A further reported finding was that TCR beta sequences accurately predicted the HLA-A and HLA-B alleles for most subjects in the first cohort. The cohort was sequenced for TCR beta chains only, and without alpha or paired-chain data the features that could be detected were limited. The authors suggested that the approach could potentially be generalized to other disease states and immunological phenotypes. Several of the top co-occurrence clusters appeared to be linked to parvovirus B19, influenza, CMV and Epstein-Barr virus, according to a later analysis. In a later analysis, TCR association rates were found to vary across HLA loci, with the most associated TCRs seen for DRB1 alleles and the fewest for HLA-C alleles. Because HLA typing was unavailable for some donors at each locus, only the typed subset was used in association tests. Broadly in line with IMGT annotations, most TCR beta V segments showed up in productive rearrangements about 87% or about 30% of the time in an earlier analysis of about 500 of the donors. A cluster of highly shared sequence variants was judged likely to represent a technical artifact of the sequencing pipeline. In a later genetic analysis, fewer N-insertions in productive TCRs were reported among donors in an Asian-associated ancestry cluster than the roughly 670-donor mean. While some public TCRs were present in many individuals, most TCR sequences turned up only very rarely across donors. In a later genetic analysis, a missense DCLRE1C variant was associated with V-gene and J-gene trimming of TCR beta chains, and the association was replicated in an independent cohort.

Library creation used the immunoSEQ multiplex PCR assay. For the multiplex PCR, a mixture combining 60 forward primers for TCR Vbeta segments and 13 reverse primers for TCR Jbeta segments was used. The CDR3 region of rearranged TCR beta genes was amplified from genomic DNA by a multiplex PCR assay. The Illumina HiSeq System was used to sequence the amplified TCR beta libraries as 87-base-pair reads. The original pipeline was this. A later analysis tallied approximately 87 million unique TCR beta chains across the 650 to 750 repertoires, and some 10 million of those chains were shared by two or more donors. Raw reads were error-corrected and collapsed into unique sequences with a nearest-neighbor algorithm that merged closely related sequences to remove PCR and sequencing errors. V, D and J gene segments were assigned by aligning CDR3 sequences to IMGT reference sequences. For a sequence to be retained, a match of at least six nucleotides to both a V gene segment and a J gene segment was required. A rearrangement was called productive if the CDR3 had no stop codons and remained in frame with V and J, and every other rearrangement was called non-productive. CDR3 was defined according to IMGT convention as the region running from the second conserved V-encoded cysteine to the conserved J-encoded phenylalanine. In an earlier analysis of roughly 610 of the donors, sequences lacking an unambiguous match to a single V gene segment were excluded. In an earlier analysis of roughly 600 of the donors, a V segment was called functional when productive rearrangements were above 56.7%, and segregating when the standard deviation between donors exceeded 5%. A statistical classification framework was built to diagnose cytomegalovirus status from the catalog of TCR beta chain sequences. A later analysis assigned V and J genes by comparing TCR nucleotide sequences with IMGT/GENE-DB human TR gene sequences. In a later analysis, CDR3 sequences and most-parsimonious VDJ recombination scenarios were assigned using the TCRdist pipeline. In a later analysis, every TCR beta chain was defined by the combination of its CDR3 amino acid sequence and its V-gene family, and reads without a unique V-gene family were dropped. As a way to deal with suspected cross-contamination and a sequencing artifact, a later analysis dropped under 600 nucleotide sequences that were highly shared and had low generation probability. In a later analysis, a clonal expansion index was calculated for each public chain from normalized within-repertoire ranks of inferred template counts. In a later analysis, generation probabilities were computed using a VDJ recombination model fitted to out-of-frame rearrangements, and the results were checked against IGoR. Hypergeometric tests were used in a later analysis to score TCR-TCR, TCR-HLA and TCR-CMV co-occurrence, with a repertoire-size bias correction applied to the TCR pairs. In a later analysis, false discovery rates were estimated by permuting HLA or CMV assignments 20 times. In a later analysis, co-occurring TCRs were grouped using DBSCAN, with TCRdist sequence similarity added in when clustering inside HLA-allele-positive subsets. Repertoires with fewer than 30,000 or more than 120,000 public chains were left out of co-occurrence clustering, as were four to six repertoires with anomalous nucleotide sharing. TCRdb holds this immuneACCESS table with in-frame rearrangements only. Some clones are missing; in checked studies, unresolved V genes explain under half, and the rest has no known cause. For V, J and clone size, that table is used; D and trimming come from the DNA. The sample includes 150,000 to 200,000 clones, with approximately 70% observed a single time. Around 6.8% of the sample is taken by the ten largest.

This clone was recorded once. Its cognate antigen has yet to be identified. No clone much larger than this one lies a single base away; base qualities are absent. The cohort consisted of more than 650 healthy bone marrow donors. Cohort members were all nominally healthy when sampled, although unrecorded immune exposures were likely present. The donor was CMV seropositive and belonged to the group of more than 250 seropositive cohort members. A peripheral blood sample was provided by each donor, and peripheral blood mononuclear cells were used for TCR beta sequencing. Genomic DNA extraction from the blood cell samples was performed with the Qiagen DNeasy Blood Extraction Kit. The germline V gene specifies LGHNA as CDR1 and YNFKEQ as CDR2. V loses 0 bases of germline sequence and J loses 5 bases, and the interval between the two ends is 14 bases. From the cysteine through the phenylalanine, the CDR3 covers 15 amino acids. Only the CDR3 portion is preserved as DNA: 45 bases, with reading frame beginning at the first base.

The TCR comes from a man aged 35-49 years in good health and CMV-seropositive. The specimen sequenced was PBMCs. The receptor chain draws on TRBV4-2 and TRBJ2-7; TRBD1 is a possible D gene, resting on 6 matching bases. The DNA sequence reads TGTGCCAGCAGCCAAGATCAAGCAGGGGTAAACGAGCAGTACTTC. Its amino acids are CASSQDQAGVNEQYF.